The 23 T cell receptor beta chains below come from one sample, sequenced in a study of blood T cell repertoires in COVID-19. Profiled with immunoSEQ multiplex PCR; TCRdb holds only in-frame clones, not every one. The table includes 250,000 to 300,000 clones, around 90% detected once. Sequencing input: PBMCs or T cells enriched from blood (not recorded which). The source of these receptors is a woman aged 60-75 years in a cohort exposed to, infected with or recovered from COVID-19 (not recorded which).

The rearrangement joins TRBV6-4 to TRBJ1-2; D not certain. The V end lost 7 bases, the J end lost 3 bases, and 12 bases lay between the germline ends. Germline V gene data show CDR1 as MRHNA and CDR2 as SNTAGT. The CDR3 has 13 amino acids. CDR3 sequence: CASIPYPDYGYTF. CDR3 bases: TGTGCCAGCATCCCATATCCGGACTATGGCTACACCTTC.

The table lists this clone with a few counts. The chain links TRBV18 to TRBJ2-5; possible D gene TRBD2, 6 bases. The germline CDR1 and CDR2 sequences are KGHSH and LQKENI. The V and J ends lost 4 bases and 2 bases respectively, with 14 bases between them. CDR3 size: 15 residues. The CDR3 region is CASSLEGLLQETQYF. Here the CDR3 DNA reads TGTGCCAGCTCACTGGAGGGACTGTTACAAGAGACCCAGTACTTC.

The rearrangement uses TRBV11-2 and TRBJ2-7, with 8 bases aligning to TRBD1. J lost 6 bases, V lost 5 bases, and 6 bases had no gene match. This CDR3 is 13 amino acids long. In germline, CDR1 is SGHAT, CDR2 FQNNGV. The DNA for the CDR3 is TGTGCCAGCAGCCCTCAGGGGGCTGGCGAGCAGTACTTC. Translating it yields CASSPQGAGEQYF.

The V and J genes are TRBV14 and TRBJ1-6; D remains unclear. The germline V gene has CDR1 SGHDN and CDR2 FVKESK. Deletions cut 2 bases from V and 0 bases from J, with 17 bases between. The CDR3 sequence is 19 residues long. This chain's CDR3 is CASSQLYDFPSSYNSPLHF. CDR3 sequence (DNA): TGTGCCAGCAGCCAACTCTACGACTTTCCGAGCTCCTATAATTCACCCCTCCACTTT.

The V call is TRBV18, the J call TRBJ2-3, with 11 bases lining up with TRBD2. CDR1 is KGHSH, CDR2 LQKENI, per germline. CDR3 length: 14 residues. Trimming at V came to 3 bases and at J to 5 bases, leaving 1 base not matched to a gene. CDR3 DNA: TGTGCCAGCTCACCCGGGACTAGCGGAGATACGCAGTATTTT. This translates into CASSPGTSGDTQYF.

The chain employs TRBV11-2 and TRBJ2-5; D may be TRBD1 (6 bases). Trimming shortened V by 4 bases and J by 5 bases, and 14 bases separated the two germline ends. Per the germline V gene, CDR1 is SGHAT and CDR2 is FQNNGV. The CDR3 length is 14 residues. The CDR3 DNA follows: TGTGCCAGCAGCTACTGGACAGTCCGGGAGACCCAGTACTTC. It yields the protein CASSYWTVRETQYF.

The rearrangement uses TRBV13 and TRBJ1-2, with 7 bases fitting TRBD1. V gave up 8 bases and J gave up 7 bases; unmatched junction bases: 13. The CDR3 spans 14 residues. CDR1 and CDR2 from the germline V gene are PRHDT and FYEKMQ (reference sequence). CDR3 sequence: CASRISGGPGGYTF. In DNA, the CDR3 is TGTGCCAGCCGAATTTCAGGGGGACCGGGTGGCTACACCTTC.

The rearrangement uses TRBV6-2 or TRBV6-3 and TRBJ2-5; 11 bases agree with TRBD2. Trimming at V came to 6 bases and at J to 5 bases, leaving 14 bases not matched to a gene. The germline CDR1 and CDR2 sequences are MNHEY and SVGEGT. CDR3 length: 17 residues. The chain's CDR3 is CASSSLSGRAWAETQYF. For the CDR3, the DNA is TGTGCCAGCAGCTCCCTTAGCGGGAGGGCCTGGGCGGAGACCCAGTACTTC.

V and J are TRBV10-2 and TRBJ2-7; no firm D call. Per the germline V gene, CDR1 is WSHSY and CDR2 is SAAADI. With 8 bases removed from V and 2 bases from J, the gap between germline ends came to 13 bases. CDR3 length: 13 residues. CDR3 loop: CASSQATAYEQYF. The CDR3 region has the DNA TGCGCCAGCTCCCAAGCGACCGCCTACGAGCAGTACTTC.

This chain connects TRBV27 to TRBJ2-6; 9 positions match TRBD1. Looked up from germline, CDR1 is MNHEY and CDR2 is SMNVEV (reference sequence). The CDR3 is made up of 17 amino acids. V trimming: 5 bases; J trimming: 0 bases; junction bases outside the gene matches: 5. The CDR3 here is CASSPRTGASGANVLTF. DNA for the CDR3: TGTGCCAGCAGTCCCCGGACAGGGGCCTCTGGGGCCAACGTCCTGACTTTC.

The chain recombines TRBV7-6 with TRBJ2-1; 13 bases align to TRBD2. Germline loops: CDR1 SGHVS, CDR2 FNYEAQ. After removal of 5 bases from V and 8 bases from J, the junction contained 6 bases not matched to a gene. The CDR3 runs 15 residues. The CDR3 reads CASSPGLAGVYEQFF. DNA for the CDR3: TGTGCCAGCAGCCCCGGACTAGCGGGAGTCTATGAGCAGTTCTTC.

Concerning this clone: A read error may produce the germline difference seen at one junction end. This chain connects TRBV27 to TRBJ2-7, with 9 bases matching TRBD2. The CDR3 loop spans 20 amino acids. CDR1 MNHEY and CDR2 SMNVEV come from the germline V gene (reference sequence). Here the CDR3 DNA reads TGTGCCAGCAATCCCTCGACAGATCTCGTAGCGGGAGTGTGTCGGAACATGATGGACTTC. Encoded protein: CASNPSTDLVAGVCRNMMDF.

CDR3 sequence (DNA): TGTGCCTGGAGTGTAGGGTATGCGGGGTATGGCTACACCTTC. Translated, it gives CAWSVGYAGYGYTF. The V and J genes are TRBV30 and TRBJ1-2; D is unclear. The V end was cut by 0 bases, the J end by 5 bases, with 13 bases between. This CDR3 is 14 amino acids long. Per the germline V gene, CDR1 is GTSNPN and CDR2 is SVGIG (reference sequence).

The chain recombines TRBV7-9 with TRBJ2-7, with D tentatively TRBD2 (6 bases). The CDR3 contains 17 residues. Germline CDR1 is SEHNR and CDR2 is FQNEAQ (reference sequence). Trimming left V 8 bases short and J 0 bases short, with 23 bases between. The CDR3 region is CASSRTVGGLGSYEQYF. In DNA form, the CDR3 reads TGTGCCAGCTCAAGGACGGTGGGGGGTTTAGGCTCCTACGAGCAGTACTTC.

The V call is TRBV5-4, the J call TRBJ1-1, with D unclear. CDR1 SGHNT and CDR2 YYREEE come from the germline V gene (reference sequence). The CDR3 consists of 14 residues. V dropped 1 base and J dropped 4 bases, with 11 bases sitting between them. In DNA form, the CDR3 reads TGTGCCAGCAGCTTGTCGGGTGGTTTCACTGAAGCTTTCTTT. Translated, it gives CASSLSGGFTEAFF.

The gene calls are TRBV19 and TRBJ1-2; weak D call: TRBD1 (5 bases). CDR1 is LNHDA and CDR2 is SQIVND in the germline V gene (reference sequence). The V and J ends lost 3 bases and 4 bases respectively, with 9 bases between them. The CDR3 sequence is 13 residues long. The CDR3 here is CASSILGGYGYTF. In DNA form, the CDR3 reads TGTGCCAGTAGTATTCTCGGGGGCTATGGCTACACCTTC.

CDR3: CAGAGGFTGELFF. CDR3 DNA: TGTGCCGGAGCGGGAGGATTCACCGGGGAGCTGTTTTTT. The chain couples TRBV30 to TRBJ2-2, with 9 bases aligning to TRBD2. The CDR3 covers 13 residues. Germline V gives CDR1 GTSNPN, CDR2 SVGIG (reference sequence). V lost 8 bases to trimming and J lost 4 bases; unmatched junction nucleotides: 5.

The rearrangement links TRBV19 to TRBJ2-2; TRBD1 agrees at 10 bases. J was trimmed by 0 bases and V by 5 bases; bases with no gene match: 3. This CDR3 spans 16 amino acids. CDR1 and CDR2 from the germline V gene are LNHDA and SQIVND (reference sequence). The CDR3 spells CASSPGQGANTGELFF. The DNA for the CDR3 is TGTGCCAGTAGTCCCGGACAGGGGGCGAACACCGGGGAGCTGTTTTTT.

This chain joins TRBV30 and TRBJ2-7; 8 bases match TRBD2. Germline V gene data show CDR1 as GTSNPN and CDR2 as SVGIG (reference sequence). J lost 7 bases, V lost 1 base, and 12 bases had no gene match. This CDR3 contains 15 residues. The CDR3 sequence is CAWSGSAAGAGEQYF. The CDR3 DNA reads as TGTGCCTGGAGTGGAAGTGCAGCGGGAGCGGGAGAGCAGTACTTC.

CDR3 region: CASSRQGRGKQETQYF. In DNA form, the CDR3 reads TGTGCCAGCAGCCGCCAGGGGCGGGGGAAACAAGAGACCCAGTACTTC. The chain employs TRBV7-2 and TRBJ2-5; TRBD2 might be the D (7 bases). The V end lost 5 bases, the J end lost 2 bases, and 18 bases lay between the germline ends. This CDR3 spans 16 amino acids. CDR1 SGHTA and CDR2 FQGNSA come from the germline V gene.

This chain joins TRBV2 and TRBJ1-4; D gene uncertain. Trimming stripped 8 bases from V and 0 bases from J, with 7 bases between. CDR1 is SNHLY and CDR2 is FYNNEI in the germline V gene. The CDR3 has 13 residues. The CDR3 DNA reads as TGTGCCAGCGTTAGTACAACTAATGAAAAACTGTTTTTT. Its translation is CASVSTTNEKLFF.

The V call is TRBV5-1, the J call TRBJ2-1, with 10 positions matching TRBD2. The germline CDR1 and CDR2 sequences are SGHRS and YFSETQ. The CDR3 extends over 15 amino acids. V trimming: 4 bases; J trimming: 7 bases; junction bases outside the gene matches: 8. The CDR3 coding sequence is TGCGCCAGCAGCCGGGGAAGCGGGAGGGGGAATGAGCAGTTCTTC. The encoded protein is CASSRGSGRGNEQFF.

This sequence joins TRBV4-1 and TRBJ2-7, with D tentatively TRBD1 (6 bases). The CDR3 contains 15 residues. Per germline, CDR1 MGHRA and CDR2 YSYEKL. The germline V and J ends were trimmed by 0 bases and 5 bases, with 14 bases remaining between them. In DNA, the CDR3 is TGCGCCAGCAGCCAAGAAGGGAACAGGGACCACGAGCAGTACTTC. Its translation: CASSQEGNRDHEQYF.